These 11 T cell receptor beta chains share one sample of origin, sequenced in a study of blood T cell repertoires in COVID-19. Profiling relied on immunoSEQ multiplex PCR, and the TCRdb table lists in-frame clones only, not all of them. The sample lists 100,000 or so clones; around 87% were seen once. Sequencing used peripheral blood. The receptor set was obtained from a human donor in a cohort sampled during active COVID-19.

In DNA, the CDR3 is TGCGCCAGCAGCCAGGGGGGAAGAACGGGCTCTGGAAACACCATATATTTT. As protein: CASSQGGRTGSGNTIYF. The chain carries TRBV4-1 and TRBJ1-3; TRBD1 might be the D (5 bases). The germline CDR1 and CDR2 sequences are MGHRA and YSYEKL. Trimming shortened V by 3 bases and J by 0 bases, and 15 bases separated the two germline ends. The CDR3 loop spans 17 amino acids.

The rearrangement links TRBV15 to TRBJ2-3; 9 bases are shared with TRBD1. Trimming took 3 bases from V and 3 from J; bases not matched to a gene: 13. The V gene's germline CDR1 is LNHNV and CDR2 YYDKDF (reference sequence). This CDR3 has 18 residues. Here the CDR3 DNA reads TGTGCCACCAGCAGCTACACCTTAGGACAGGGGATAACAGATACGCAGTATTTT. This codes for CATSSYTLGQGITDTQYF.

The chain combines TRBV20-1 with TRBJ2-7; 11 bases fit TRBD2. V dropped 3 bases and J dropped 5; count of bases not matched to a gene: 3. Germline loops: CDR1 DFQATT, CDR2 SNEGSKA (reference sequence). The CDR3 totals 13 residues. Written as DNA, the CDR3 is TGCAGTGCTAGTAGCGGGAGGGCTAACGAGCAGTACTTC. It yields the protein CSASSGRANEQYF.

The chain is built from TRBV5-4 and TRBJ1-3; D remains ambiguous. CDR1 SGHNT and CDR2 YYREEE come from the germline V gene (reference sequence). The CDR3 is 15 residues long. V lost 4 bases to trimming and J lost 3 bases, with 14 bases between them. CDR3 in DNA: TGTGCCAGCAGCGATTCGTGGGCCCTTGGAAACACCATATATTTT. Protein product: CASSDSWALGNTIYF.

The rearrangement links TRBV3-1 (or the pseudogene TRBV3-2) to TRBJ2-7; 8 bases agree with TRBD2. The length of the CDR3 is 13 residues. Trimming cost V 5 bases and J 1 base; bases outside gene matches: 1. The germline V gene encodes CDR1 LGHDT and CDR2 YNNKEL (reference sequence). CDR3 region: CASSSGRSYEQYF. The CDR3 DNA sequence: TGTGCCAGCAGCAGCGGGAGATCCTACGAGCAGTACTTC.

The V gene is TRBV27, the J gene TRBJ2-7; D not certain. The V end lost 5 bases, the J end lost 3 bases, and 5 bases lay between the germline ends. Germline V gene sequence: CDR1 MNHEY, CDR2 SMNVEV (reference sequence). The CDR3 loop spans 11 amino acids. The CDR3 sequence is CASSLGYEQYF. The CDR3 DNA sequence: TGTGCCAGCAGTCTCGGCTACGAGCAGTACTTC.

The CDR3 is CASRTGTGAGNTIYF. The CDR3 coding sequence is TGTGCCAGCAGGACCGGGACAGGCGCTGGAAACACCATATATTTT. This rearrangement joins TRBV6-6 to TRBJ1-3; 8 bases are a match to TRBD1. Per germline, CDR1 MNHNY and CDR2 SVGAGI (reference sequence). CDR3 length: 15 residues. V shed 6 bases and J 2 bases; nucleotides not matched to a gene: 6.

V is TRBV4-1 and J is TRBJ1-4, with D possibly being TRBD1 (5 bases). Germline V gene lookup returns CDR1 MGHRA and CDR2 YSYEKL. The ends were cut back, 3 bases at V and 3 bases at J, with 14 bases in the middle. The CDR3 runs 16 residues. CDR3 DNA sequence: TGCGCCAGCAGCCACCCTCACAGGAGGGCTAATGAAAAACTGTTTTTT. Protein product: CASSHPHRRANEKLFF.

The CDR3 region is CASSIEPQGWETQYF. The DNA of the CDR3 is TGTGCCAGTAGTATAGAACCACAGGGGTGGGAGACCCAGTACTTC. The chain recombines TRBV19 with TRBJ2-5; 7 bases map to TRBD1. With 0 bases clipped from V and 5 bases from J, the junction kept 6 bases outside the gene matches. CDR3 length: 15 amino acids. Germline CDR1 LNHDA, CDR2 SQIVND (reference sequence).

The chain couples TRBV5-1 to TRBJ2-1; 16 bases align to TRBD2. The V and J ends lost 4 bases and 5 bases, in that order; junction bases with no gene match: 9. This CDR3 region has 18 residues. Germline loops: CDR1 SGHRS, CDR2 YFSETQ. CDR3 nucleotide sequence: TGCGCCAGCAGCCAGACCGGGACTAGCGGGAGGGGTAACAATGAGCAGTTCTTC. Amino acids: CASSQTGTSGRGNNEQFF.

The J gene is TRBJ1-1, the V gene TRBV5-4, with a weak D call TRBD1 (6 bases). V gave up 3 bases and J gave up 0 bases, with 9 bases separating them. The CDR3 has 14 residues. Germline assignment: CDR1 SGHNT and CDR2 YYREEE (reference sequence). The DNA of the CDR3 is TGTGCCAGCAGCTCCGGACAGCTGAACACTGAAGCTTTCTTT. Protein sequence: CASSSGQLNTEAFF.